This T cell receptor beta chain was recovered during a study of monozygotic twins with inflammatory bowel disease. This CDR3 has 16 residues. CDR1 is SEHNR and CDR2 is FQNEAQ in the germline V gene (reference sequence). TCRdb derives one entry per CDR3 protein from the 5' RACE reads, leaving out DNA. Listed are some 170,000 distinct CDR3 sequences; less than 7.5% falls within the top ten. Donors gave 2.5 ml of blood apiece. The source of this sequence is a human donor with ulcerative colitis or Crohn's disease, or a healthy co-twin of an affected twin (not recorded which). V gene TRBV7-9 combines with J gene TRBJ1-1; the D call from TCRdb, TRBD1, cannot be confirmed without DNA. The sequenced sample consisted of blood. The CDR3 sequence: CASSFGAGPSNTEAFF.